A selection of T cell receptor beta chains follows, all from one sample in a study of blood T cell repertoires in COVID-19. The repertoire was sequenced with immunoSEQ multiplex PCR; TCRdb's copy has only in-frame clones and lacks some. The sample yields around 100,000 clones, about 74% seen once. Sequencing was carried out using peripheral blood. The receptors originated from a man in his 70s with COVID-19, enrolled during active disease. Each CDR3 is given with its conserved first and last residue. Each record gives: V gene, clone size, J gene, D gene, CDR3 protein, CDR3 DNA. The D gene is left open where the match is weak. Clone size is given for some rows only: seen once, a few or many times, or a class if the clone is expanded.

v_gene: TRBV5-8; abundance: -; j_gene: TRBJ2-7; d_gene: -; CDR3aa: CASSLGQADSDEQYF; CDR3nt: TGTGCCAGCAGCTTGGGTCAGGCGGATAGCGACGAGCAGTACTTC
v_gene: TRBV19; abundance: few; j_gene: TRBJ1-5; d_gene: -; CDR3aa: CASTPIGGQAQPQHF; CDR3nt: TGTGCCAGTACCCCGATCGGGGGGCAGGCCCAGCCCCAGCATTTT
v_gene: TRBV5-4; abundance: -; j_gene: TRBJ1-3; d_gene: -; CDR3aa: CASSPRPSGNTIYF; CDR3nt: TGTGCCAGCAGCCCCAGGCCCTCTGGAAACACCATATATTTT
v_gene: TRBV28; abundance: -; j_gene: TRBJ2-7; d_gene: TRBD1; CDR3aa: CASSLWGQSSYEQYF; CDR3nt: TGTGCCAGCAGTTTATGGGGACAGAGCTCCTACGAGCAGTACTTC
v_gene: TRBV4-3; abundance: -; j_gene: TRBJ1-1; d_gene: TRBD1; CDR3aa: CASSPGTGGTFNTEAFF; CDR3nt: TGCGCCAGCAGCCCAGGGACAGGGGGTACTTTTAACACTGAAGCTTTCTTT
v_gene: TRBV5-5; abundance: -; j_gene: TRBJ2-7; d_gene: TRBD2; CDR3aa: CASSLVLAGDAQYF; CDR3nt: TGTGCCAGCAGCTTGGTACTAGCGGGAGACGCGCAGTACTTC
v_gene: TRBV5-4; abundance: -; j_gene: TRBJ2-3; d_gene: TRBD1; CDR3aa: CASSWGQGASDTQYF; CDR3nt: TGTGCCAGCAGCTGGGGACAGGGGGCATCAGATACGCAGTATTTT
v_gene: TRBV6-4; abundance: -; j_gene: TRBJ1-1; d_gene: -; CDR3aa: CASRDRYSAFF; CDR3nt: TGTGCCAGCAGGGACCGCTACAGTGCTTTCTTT
v_gene: TRBV9; abundance: -; j_gene: TRBJ2-2; d_gene: -; CDR3aa: CASSPRTGLRTGELFF; CDR3nt: TGTGCCAGCTCACCCCGCACAGGGTTGAGGACCGGGGAGCTGTTTTTT
v_gene: TRBV3-1/TRBV3-2; abundance: -; j_gene: TRBJ2-1; d_gene: TRBD2; CDR3aa: CASSQVLAGANEQFF; CDR3nt: TGTGCCAGCAGCCAAGTCCTAGCGGGCGCCAATGAGCAGTTCTTC
v_gene: TRBV4-3; abundance: -; j_gene: TRBJ2-2; d_gene: TRBD2; CDR3aa: CASSQDGGRGATGELFF; CDR3nt: TGCGCCAGCAGCCAAGATGGCGGGAGGGGCGCCACCGGGGAGCTGTTTTTT
v_gene: TRBV4-3; abundance: -; j_gene: TRBJ1-3; d_gene: TRBD1; CDR3aa: CASSQGTGAGNTIYF; CDR3nt: TGCGCCAGCAGCCAAGGGACAGGGGCTGGAAACACCATATATTTT
v_gene: TRBV7-3; abundance: -; j_gene: TRBJ2-1; d_gene: TRBD2; CDR3aa: CASSLAATHEQFF; CDR3nt: TGTGCCAGCAGCCTAGCGGCTACGCATGAGCAGTTCTTC
v_gene: TRBV28; abundance: -; j_gene: TRBJ2-1; d_gene: -; CDR3aa: CASSLFYGSGQFF; CDR3nt: TGTGCCAGCAGTTTATTCTACGGGTCGGGGCAGTTCTTC
v_gene: TRBV11-1; abundance: -; j_gene: TRBJ1-1; d_gene: -; CDR3aa: CASSTGSRRTEAFF; CDR3nt: TGTGCCAGCAGCACCGGTTCACGGAGGACTGAAGCTTTCTTT
v_gene: TRBV7-2; abundance: -; j_gene: TRBJ2-1; d_gene: TRBD2; CDR3aa: CASSLGAGDVYEQFF; CDR3nt: TGTGCCAGCAGCTTAGGGGCGGGAGATGTCTATGAGCAGTTCTTC
v_gene: TRBV9; abundance: -; j_gene: TRBJ1-1; d_gene: -; CDR3aa: CASSPNLNTEAFF; CDR3nt: TGTGCCAGCAGCCCTAATCTGAACACTGAAGCTTTCTTT
v_gene: TRBV11-2; abundance: -; j_gene: TRBJ1-2; d_gene: -; CDR3aa: CASSLEAVNYGYTF; CDR3nt: TGTGCCAGCAGCTTAGAGGCGGTTAACTATGGCTACACCTTC
v_gene: TRBV27; abundance: -; j_gene: TRBJ2-3; d_gene: TRBD2; CDR3aa: CASSLLGRGRASTDTQYF; CDR3nt: TGTGCCAGCAGTTTATTAGGTCGCGGGAGGGCAAGCACAGATACGCAGTATTTT
v_gene: TRBV29-1; abundance: -; j_gene: TRBJ1-2; d_gene: TRBD1; CDR3aa: CSVEDTGQGTW; CDR3nt: TGCAGCGTTGAAGATACGGGACAGGGAACGTGG
v_gene: TRBV9; abundance: -; j_gene: TRBJ1-4; d_gene: TRBD1; CDR3aa: CASSTPGQGVYEKLFF; CDR3nt: TGTGCCAGCAGCACCCCGGGACAGGGGGTTTATGAAAAACTGTTTTTT
v_gene: TRBV6-5; abundance: -; j_gene: TRBJ2-1; d_gene: TRBD2; CDR3aa: CASSYVAGENNEQFF; CDR3nt: TGTGCCAGCAGTTACGTAGCGGGAGAAAACAATGAGCAGTTCTTC
v_gene: TRBV6-6; abundance: -; j_gene: TRBJ1-4; d_gene: -; CDR3aa: CASSPTGLREKLFF; CDR3nt: TGTGCCAGCAGCCCAACAGGGCTTCGGGAAAAACTGTTTTTT
v_gene: TRBV5-1; abundance: -; j_gene: TRBJ2-5; d_gene: -; CDR3aa: CASSFRDGTAETQYF; CDR3nt: TGCGCCAGCAGCTTTAGAGACGGGACTGCGGAGACCCAGTACTTC
v_gene: TRBV6-5; abundance: few; j_gene: TRBJ2-3; d_gene: -; CDR3aa: CASTRFTTTDTQYF; CDR3nt: TGTGCCAGCACCAGATTTACTACCACAGATACGCAGTATTTT
v_gene: TRBV9; abundance: few; j_gene: TRBJ2-7; d_gene: -; CDR3aa: CASSVGSRTPYEQYF; CDR3nt: TGTGCCAGCAGCGTAGGGTCGCGGACTCCCTACGAGCAGTACTTC
v_gene: TRBV3-1/TRBV3-2; abundance: -; j_gene: TRBJ2-1; d_gene: TRBD2; CDR3aa: CASSSTRLAGSLEQFF; CDR3nt: TGTGCCAGCAGTTCAACTAGACTAGCGGGGTCCCTTGAGCAGTTCTTC
v_gene: TRBV4-3; abundance: -; j_gene: TRBJ2-7; d_gene: TRBD1; CDR3aa: CASSQDPVTGGSEQYF; CDR3nt: TGCGCCAGCAGCCAAGACCCCGTGACAGGGGGCAGCGAGCAGTACTTC
v_gene: TRBV21-1; abundance: many; j_gene: TRBJ1-2; d_gene: -; CDR3aa: CASSKAQGGYGYTF; CDR3nt: TGTGCCAGCAGCAAAGCACAGGGAGGGTATGGCTACACCTTC
v_gene: TRBV3-1/TRBV3-2; abundance: -; j_gene: TRBJ2-1; d_gene: TRBD2; CDR3aa: CASSQDIAGGGFF; CDR3nt: TGTGCCAGCAGCCAAGATATTGCAGGCGGGGGGTTCTTC
v_gene: TRBV28; abundance: -; j_gene: TRBJ1-1; d_gene: -; CDR3aa: CASFRANTEAFF; CDR3nt: TGTGCCAGCTTCAGGGCGAACACTGAAGCTTTCTTT
v_gene: TRBV19; abundance: -; j_gene: TRBJ1-4; d_gene: -; CDR3aa: CASSIGEVSLGKLFF; CDR3nt: TGTGCCAGTAGTATCGGGGAGGTTTCGCTCGGAAAACTGTTTTTT
v_gene: TRBV7-3; abundance: -; j_gene: TRBJ2-3; d_gene: -; CDR3aa: CASSPSLAEATDTQYF; CDR3nt: TGTGCCAGCAGCCCCTCCCTGGCGGAGGCCACAGATACGCAGTATTTT
v_gene: TRBV7-6; abundance: -; j_gene: TRBJ2-3; d_gene: TRBD2; CDR3aa: CASSLLPAGSTDTQYF; CDR3nt: TGTGCCAGCAGCTTACTACCAGCGGGAAGCACAGATACGCAGTATTTT
v_gene: TRBV5-1; abundance: -; j_gene: TRBJ1-6; d_gene: -; CDR3aa: CASSLSSAGSPLHF; CDR3nt: TGCGCCAGCAGCTTAAGTTCAGCGGGTTCACCCCTCCACTTT
v_gene: TRBV27; abundance: -; j_gene: TRBJ2-3; d_gene: -; CDR3aa: CASRVFPRSTDTQYF; CDR3nt: TGTGCCAGCAGGGTATTCCCTAGGTCCACAGATACGCAGTATTTT
v_gene: TRBV19; abundance: few; j_gene: TRBJ1-2; d_gene: TRBD1; CDR3aa: CASSTLALRQGIGYTF; CDR3nt: TGTGCCAGTAGTACACTCGCACTTCGACAGGGAATTGGCTACACCTTC
v_gene: TRBV27; abundance: -; j_gene: TRBJ2-1; d_gene: TRBD2; CDR3aa: CASSLVAGSAYNEQFF; CDR3nt: TGTGCCAGCAGCCTCGTAGCGGGAAGCGCCTACAATGAGCAGTTCTTC
v_gene: TRBV29-1; abundance: -; j_gene: TRBJ1-5; d_gene: TRBD1; CDR3aa: CSVGDRGLQPQHF; CDR3nt: TGCAGCGTGGGGGACAGGGGGCTTCAGCCCCAGCATTTT
v_gene: TRBV28; abundance: -; j_gene: TRBJ2-7; d_gene: -; CDR3aa: CATDRSSYEQYF; CDR3nt: TGTGCCACCGATCGGTCCTCCTACGAGCAGTACTTC
v_gene: TRBV24-1; abundance: -; j_gene: TRBJ2-3; d_gene: TRBD2; CDR3aa: CATSAVAGGGTDTQYF; CDR3nt: TGTGCCACCAGTGCCGTAGCGGGGGGGGGCACAGATACGCAGTATTTT
v_gene: TRBV12-5; abundance: once; j_gene: TRBJ2-7; d_gene: -; CDR3aa: CASAGDTSYEQYF; CDR3nt: TGTGCTAGTGCCGGGGATACCTCCTACGAGCAGTACTTC
v_gene: TRBV28; abundance: -; j_gene: TRBJ2-1; d_gene: -; CDR3aa: CASSFRLDNEQFF; CDR3nt: TGTGCCAGCAGTTTTCGACTAGACAATGAGCAGTTCTTC
v_gene: TRBV28; abundance: -; j_gene: TRBJ1-5; d_gene: -; CDR3aa: CASEHDRTQPQHF; CDR3nt: TGTGCCAGCGAACACGACAGAACTCAGCCCCAGCATTTT
v_gene: TRBV27; abundance: -; j_gene: TRBJ2-2; d_gene: TRBD1; CDR3aa: CASSFPRDRRSSTGELFF; CDR3nt: TGTGCCAGCAGTTTCCCCCGGGACAGACGATCCAGCACCGGGGAGCTGTTTTTT
v_gene: TRBV7-2; abundance: -; j_gene: TRBJ1-1; d_gene: -; CDR3aa: CASSLTLRTEAFF; CDR3nt: TGTGCCAGCAGCTTGACCCTGAGGACTGAAGCTTTCTTT
v_gene: TRBV19; abundance: -; j_gene: TRBJ1-4; d_gene: -; CDR3aa: CASSIGAAATNEKLFF; CDR3nt: TGTGCCAGTAGTATAGGCGCGGCTGCAACTAATGAAAAACTGTTTTTT
v_gene: TRBV3-1/TRBV3-2; abundance: -; j_gene: TRBJ1-2; d_gene: -; CDR3aa: CASSQAFGLLDYGYTF; CDR3nt: TGTGCCAGCAGCCAAGCCTTTGGACTATTAGACTATGGCTACACCTTC
v_gene: TRBV29-1; abundance: -; j_gene: TRBJ2-7; d_gene: -; CDR3aa: CSVDTDIEQYF; CDR3nt: TGCAGCGTTGATACGGACATCGAGCAGTACTTC
v_gene: TRBV10-3; abundance: -; j_gene: TRBJ2-3; d_gene: TRBD2; CDR3aa: CAIKAGQPTDTQYF; CDR3nt: TGTGCCATCAAAGCGGGGCAACCCACAGATACGCAGTATTTT
v_gene: TRBV9; abundance: -; j_gene: TRBJ1-3; d_gene: -; CDR3aa: CASSVEATGSGNTIYF; CDR3nt: TGTGCCAGCAGCGTAGAGGCTACAGGCTCTGGAAACACCATATATTTT
v_gene: TRBV12-5; abundance: -; j_gene: TRBJ1-1; d_gene: TRBD1; CDR3aa: CASGSHQGAAEAFF; CDR3nt: TGTGCTAGTGGTTCGCACCAGGGGGCCGCTGAAGCTTTCTTT
v_gene: TRBV2; abundance: -; j_gene: TRBJ1-1; d_gene: TRBD1; CDR3aa: CASRQGVNTEAFF; CDR3nt: TGTGCCAGTAGACAGGGAGTAAACACTGAAGCTTTCTTT
v_gene: TRBV5-1; abundance: few; j_gene: TRBJ2-3; d_gene: TRBD2; CDR3aa: CASTPLAGVGTDTQYF; CDR3nt: TGCGCCAGCACACCACTAGCGGGAGTTGGGACAGATACGCAGTATTTT
v_gene: TRBV6-2/TRBV6-3; abundance: -; j_gene: TRBJ2-1; d_gene: TRBD2; CDR3aa: CASSYEAGAPLSHNEQFF; CDR3nt: TGTGCCAGCAGTTACGAGGCGGGAGCGCCGCTATCCCACAATGAGCAGTTCTTC
v_gene: TRBV7-2; abundance: -; j_gene: TRBJ2-7; d_gene: -; CDR3aa: CASSTGSGSYEQYF; CDR3nt: TGTGCCAGCAGCACAGGGTCGGGGTCCTACGAGCAGTACTTC
v_gene: TRBV4-2; abundance: -; j_gene: TRBJ2-4; d_gene: -; CDR3aa: CASSQEGTKAKNIQYF; CDR3nt: TGTGCCAGCAGCCAAGAAGGGACAAAAGCCAAAAACATTCAGTACTTC